The present T cell receptor (beta chain) was sequenced within a study of blood T cells in healthy people across ages. General study findings and limits: Estimates drawn from one million T cells were deemed to understate diversity.

This CDR3 has 18 residues. V dropped 4 bases and J dropped 2; count of bases not matched to a gene: 14. Per germline, CDR1 SEHNR and CDR2 FQNEAQ (reference sequence). Samples each yielded at least 5.5 micrograms of total RNA. Then a second PCR, running about 7 to 11 cycles, was carried out with a sample-barcoded 5' primer and a J-beta primer mix. TCRdb called the 5' RACE reads again in MiXCR, with one record for every CDR3 protein. In the table there are some 550,000 distinct CDR3 sequences, about 45% of which are singletons. This clonotype was seen more than once but under ten times. Its antigen is currently unknown.

The chain couples TRBV7-9 to TRBJ2-3, with 8 bases that match TRBD1. The clonotype originates from a man at least 80 years old in good health. What was sequenced was blood. This CDR3 is CASSSRAGQGLFTDTQYF. The CDR3 DNA is TGTGCCAGCAGCTCTAGGGCCGGACAGGGCCTATTCACAGATACGCAGTATTTT.